One sample yielded the 4 T cell receptor beta chains listed below, sequenced in a study of Graves' ophthalmopathy and Graves' hyperthyroidism. The study amplified TCR beta CDR3 regions using RNA transcripts. HTBI primers served in a first-round RT-PCR, which a second-round multiplex PCR followed. Each CDR3 protein gets one entry after TCRdb re-called the multiplex PCR reads with MiXCR. The table shows about 740,000 distinct CDR3 sequences, with roughly 40% occurring only once. Sequences were obtained from peripheral blood. The receptors here all came from an adult man with Graves' ophthalmopathy.

As regards this clonotype: This may be a read error, as it is one base from a much larger clone. CDR3 amino acids: CASSFAADQPQHF. The CDR3 DNA is TGTGCCAGCAGCTTTGCAGCGGATCAGCCCCAGCATTTT. The chain employs TRBV7-9 and TRBJ1-5; D is unclear. CDR3 size: 13 residues. V lost 3 bases, J lost 5 bases, and 8 bases lay in between. Germline V gene sequence: CDR1 SEHNR, CDR2 FQNEAQ (reference sequence).

The CDR3 protein is CASSLVGSPRAFF. The CDR3 DNA reads as TGTGCCAGCAGCTTAGTTGGCAGTCCACGGGCTTTCTTT. V usage is TRBV7-2 and J usage is TRBJ1-1; no reliable D call. The V end lost 1 base, the J end lost 11 bases, and 14 bases lay between the germline ends. Germline lookup yields CDR1 SGHTA and CDR2 FQGNSA. The CDR3 is 13 amino acids.

This clonotype showed up many times. The rearrangement links TRBV29-1 to TRBJ1-1; D perhaps matches TRBD1 (6 bases). Trimming removed 5 bases from V and 9 bases from J, with 19 bases in between. The length of the CDR3 is 13 residues. The germline CDR1 and CDR2 sequences are SQVTM and ANQGSEA. CDR3: CSVRGGQGMKAFF. For the CDR3, the DNA is TGCAGCGTTCGGGGGGGGCAGGGGATGAAAGCTTTCTTT.

The V call is TRBV7-9, the J call TRBJ1-2, with 7 bases fitting TRBD1. Per the germline V gene, CDR1 is SEHNR and CDR2 is FQNEAQ (reference sequence). The length of the CDR3 is 16 residues. J was trimmed by 2 bases and V by 5 bases; bases with no gene match: 11. CDR3 DNA: TGTGCCAGCAGCCAAGAGGCTGGGACAGCAAACTATGGCTACACCTTC. It is translated as CASSQEAGTANYGYTF.